Following are 12 T cell receptor beta chains from one sample sequenced in a study of blood T cell repertoires in COVID-19. Clones were read by immunoSEQ multiplex PCR, and TCRdb kept only the in-frame ones, dropping some. The sample gives fewer than 350,000 clones, approximately 87% of which show up once; about an eighth is in the top ten. Specimen: peripheral blood. The receptors were gathered from a woman in her 30s with COVID-19, enrolled during active disease.

Concerning this clone: The same CDR3 can be traced to other DNA sequences in this sample. The gene calls are TRBV27 and TRBJ2-7; weak D call: TRBD2 (5 bases). CDR1 MNHEY and CDR2 SMNVEV come from the germline V gene (reference sequence). The CDR3 is 13 amino acids. V lost 5 bases and J lost 4, with 12 bases in between. The CDR3 region has the DNA TGTGCCAGCAGTCTTTCCGGAGGTTACGAGCAGTACTTC. Translated: CASSLSGGYEQYF.

The chain carries TRBV7-9 and TRBJ2-3, with D perhaps matching TRBD2 (5 bases). Between the trimmed V and J ends, which lost 5 bases and 4 bases, there was a span of 22 bases. The CDR3 covers 17 residues. Germline lookup yields CDR1 SEHNR and CDR2 FQNEAQ (reference sequence). The CDR3, as DNA: TGTGCCAGCAGCCACCCACCCCCCCCGGAGGCTTCAGATACGCAGTATTTT. Amino acids: CASSHPPPPEASDTQYF.

The V gene is TRBV27, the J gene TRBJ2-3; 7 nucleotides match TRBD1. The germline gives CDR1 MNHEY, CDR2 SMNVEV (reference sequence). V shed 0 bases and J 4 bases; nucleotides not matched to a gene: 4. The CDR3 consists of 15 residues. The CDR3 coding sequence is TGTGCCAGCAGTTTATCGGCAGGGGGAGCAGATACGCAGTATTTT. It is translated as CASSLSAGGADTQYF.

V gene TRBV29-1 combines with J gene TRBJ2-3; tentatively, D is TRBD2 (7 bases). The V gene lost 7 bases and the J gene lost 4 bases, with 27 bases spanning the gap. The CDR3 contains 17 residues. Germline CDR1 reads SQVTM; CDR2 reads ANQGSEA. The chain's CDR3 is CSGTKAWGGQEADTQYF. CDR3 sequence (DNA): TGCAGCGGGACCAAGGCGTGGGGGGGGCAGGAGGCAGATACGCAGTATTTT.

The chain is built from TRBV3-1 (or the pseudogene TRBV3-2) and TRBJ2-5; tentative D call: TRBD2 (5 bases). In germline, CDR1 is LGHDT, CDR2 YNNKEL (reference sequence). The CDR3 is 15 residues long. Trimming cost V 0 bases and J 10 bases, with 18 bases left between them. CDR3 sequence (DNA): TGTGCCAGCAGCCAAGAAGGTGTCAGGACTTTGAGCCAGTACTTC. It encodes CASSQEGVRTLSQYF.

The rearrangement uses TRBV7-6 and TRBJ2-7; TRBD2 agrees at 14 bases. V gave up 4 bases and J gave up 0 bases; unmatched junction bases: 5. The CDR3 has 17 amino acids. Germline CDR1 SGHVS, CDR2 FNYEAQ. CDR3 coding DNA: TGTGCCAGCAGCTGGGGACTAGCGGGGGCAAGCTCCTACGAGCAGTACTTC. Protein sequence: CASSWGLAGASSYEQYF. Filled out from reference TRBV7-6 and TRBJ2-7, the complete variable domain reads GAGVSQSPRYKVTKRGQDVALRCDPISGHVSLYWYRQALGQGPEFLTYFNYEAQQDKSGLPNDRFSAERPEGSISTLTIQRTEQRDSAMYRCASSWGLAGASSYEQYFGPGTRLTVT.

The CDR3 spells CASSQEVPSILVSSPLHF. In nucleotides, the CDR3 is TGTGCCAGCAGCCAAGAGGTACCGAGTATCCTAGTTAGCTCACCCCTCCACTTT. The chain is built from TRBV3-1 (or the pseudogene TRBV3-2) and TRBJ1-6, with D uncertain. CDR1 is LGHDT and CDR2 is YNNKEL in the germline V gene (reference sequence). The V end lost 0 bases, the J end lost 10 bases, and 22 bases lay between the germline ends. The CDR3 totals 18 residues.

This clone was recorded once. The rearrangement links TRBV19 to TRBJ2-3; weak D call: TRBD1 (5 bases). The CDR3 sequence is 16 residues long. Trimming cost V 8 bases and J 2 bases, with 20 bases left between them. Germline values: CDR1 LNHDA, CDR2 SQIVND (reference sequence). CDR3 sequence reads: CASQDSPGWDTDTQYF. CDR3 coding DNA: TGTGCCAGTCAAGACAGCCCGGGCTGGGACACAGATACGCAGTATTTT.

This chain uses TRBV4-1 with TRBJ1-4; 9 bases agree with TRBD1. Trimming took 0 bases from V and 8 from J; bases not matched to a gene: 4. CDR1 and CDR2 (germline): MGHRA, YSYEKL. The CDR3 contains 15 residues. CDR3 sequence (DNA): TGCGCCAGCAGCCAAGATGGGACAGGGAGCGAAAAACTGTTTTTT. Translated, it gives CASSQDGTGSEKLFF.

The gene calls are TRBV6-5 and TRBJ1-3; a possible D gene is TRBD1 (6 bases). There are 15 residues in the CDR3. The V gene's germline CDR1 is MNHEY and CDR2 SVGAGI. Trimming left V 7 bases short and J 0 bases short, with 13 bases between. The CDR3 loop reads CASKVGQHSGNTIYF. CDR3 in DNA: TGTGCCAGCAAAGTTGGACAGCACTCTGGAAACACCATATATTTT.

The J gene is TRBJ2-1, the V gene TRBV4-1; 9 nucleotides line up with TRBD2. Unmatched junction bases numbered 6, after V lost 2 bases and J lost 1 base. Germline CDR1 MGHRA, CDR2 YSYEKL. This CDR3 has 17 amino acids. CDR3 residues: CASSQYLAGLSYNEQFF. CDR3 in DNA: TGCGCCAGCAGCCAATACCTAGCGGGGCTGTCCTACAATGAGCAGTTCTTC.

The CDR3 sequence: CASSLSGTRTYEQYF. The DNA of the CDR3 is TGTGCCAGCAGCTTAAGCGGGACTAGGACCTACGAGCAGTACTTC. This chain uses TRBV7-9 with TRBJ2-7; 8 bases are shared with TRBD2. After removal of 2 bases from V and 2 bases from J, the junction contained 5 bases not matched to a gene. CDR1 is SEHNR, CDR2 FQNEAQ, per germline (reference sequence). The CDR3 spans 15 residues.